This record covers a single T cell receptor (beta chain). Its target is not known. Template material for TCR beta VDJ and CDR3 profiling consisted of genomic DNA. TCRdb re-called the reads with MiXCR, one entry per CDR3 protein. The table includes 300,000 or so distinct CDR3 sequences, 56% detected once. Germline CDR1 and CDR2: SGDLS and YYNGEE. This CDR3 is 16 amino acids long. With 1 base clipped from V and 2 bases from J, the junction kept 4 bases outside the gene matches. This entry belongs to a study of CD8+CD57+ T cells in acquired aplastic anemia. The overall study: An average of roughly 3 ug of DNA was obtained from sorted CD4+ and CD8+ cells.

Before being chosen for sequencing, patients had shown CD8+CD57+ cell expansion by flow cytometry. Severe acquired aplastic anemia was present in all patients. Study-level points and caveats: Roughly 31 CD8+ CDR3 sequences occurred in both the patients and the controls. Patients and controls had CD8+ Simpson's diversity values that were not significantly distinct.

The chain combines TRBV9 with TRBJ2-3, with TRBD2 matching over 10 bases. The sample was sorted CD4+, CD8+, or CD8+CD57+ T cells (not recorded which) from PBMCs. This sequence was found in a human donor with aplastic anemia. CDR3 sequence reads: CASSVTAGGNTDTQYF. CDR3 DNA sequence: TGTGCCAGCAGCGTAACAGCGGGAGGGAACACAGATACGCAGTATTTT.